The 26 T cell receptor beta chains below were found in one sample sequenced in a study of blood T cell repertoires in COVID-19. Some clones are missing from TCRdb's copy, which holds only in-frame ones; the method was immunoSEQ multiplex PCR. The data show some 170,000 clones, about 86% seen once. The specimen was peripheral blood. These receptors all come from a woman in her 70s with COVID-19, enrolled during active disease.

The V call is TRBV5-1, the J call TRBJ2-7; D unclear. The CDR3 spans 12 residues. V was trimmed by 0 bases and J by 4 bases, leaving 5 bases between them. The germline CDR1 and CDR2 sequences are SGHRS and YFSETQ. The CDR3 DNA reads TGCGCCAGCAGCTTGGGAGCTTACGAGCAGTACTTC. Protein product: CASSLGAYEQYF.

CDR3 in amino acids: CASSQGTGPISPLHF. The CDR3 coding sequence is TGTGCCAGCAGCCAAGGGACAGGGCCCATTTCACCCCTCCACTTT. The chain uses TRBV3-1 (or the pseudogene TRBV3-2) and TRBJ1-6, with 8 bases that match TRBD1. CDR1 and CDR2 (germline): LGHDT, YNNKEL (reference sequence). CDR3 length: 15 amino acids. Trimming removed 1 base from V and 9 bases from J; junction bases left unmatched: 5.

This sequence joins TRBV20-1 and TRBJ2-7; 11 bases line up with TRBD2. Trimming took 3 bases from V and 4 from J; bases not matched to a gene: 2. The length of the CDR3 is 13 residues. Germline V gene lookup returns CDR1 DFQATT and CDR2 SNEGSKA (reference sequence). CDR3 DNA: TGCAGTGCTAGTGGGACTAGCGGATACGAGCAGTACTTC. It specifies CSASGTSGYEQYF.

The chain carries TRBV6-6 and TRBJ1-3; D not certain. The CDR3 runs 14 residues. Germline V lookup: CDR1 MNHNY, CDR2 SVGAGI (reference sequence). V lost 0 bases and J 8 bases, leaving 11 bases between the germline ends. CDR3 in DNA: TGTGCCAGCAGTTACTCCGAAATTACAGACACCATATATTTT. Encoded protein: CASSYSEITDTIYF.

The gene calls are TRBV7-9 and TRBJ2-5; D might be TRBD1 (5 bases). Trimming removed 5 bases from V and 3 bases from J, with 10 bases in between. CDR1 and CDR2 from the germline V gene are SEHNR and FQNEAQ (reference sequence). There are 13 residues in the CDR3. CDR3 nucleotide sequence: TGTGCCAGCAGCCCGGACATTGAAGAGACCCAGTACTTC. This codes for CASSPDIEETQYF.

The chain uses TRBV6-6 and TRBJ1-1, with D possibly matching TRBD1 (6 bases). Germline assignment: CDR1 MNHNY and CDR2 SVGAGI (reference sequence). The CDR3 is 14 residues long. V was cut by 4 bases and J by 1 base, with 10 bases left in between. The CDR3 DNA reads as TGTGCCAGCAGTTCCAGGACAGCGAACACTGAAGCTTTCTTT. It encodes CASSSRTANTEAFF.

CDR3 protein: CASSFSGTGGYEQYF. In nucleotides, the CDR3 is TGTGCCAGCAGCTTCTCTGGGACAGGAGGCTACGAGCAGTACTTC. The chain couples TRBV7-6 to TRBJ2-7, with 8 positions matching TRBD1. Trimming took 3 bases from V and 3 from J; bases not matched to a gene: 7. Germline V gives CDR1 SGHVS, CDR2 FNYEAQ. This CDR3 is built from 15 residues.

This clone was picked up one time. V is TRBV20-1 and J is TRBJ1-5; a weak D match, TRBD1 (5 bases). The length of the CDR3 is 14 residues. Germline V CDR1 and CDR2: DFQATT, SNEGSKA (reference sequence). Trimming took 3 bases from V and 6 from J, leaving 15 bases between them. The CDR3 protein is CSASLWGAGQPQHF. Written as DNA, the CDR3 is TGCAGTGCTAGTTTGTGGGGCGCCGGTCAGCCCCAGCATTTT.

The chain has TRBV7-3 and TRBJ2-7, with D possibly matching TRBD1 (6 bases). Germline loops: CDR1 SGHTA, CDR2 FQGTGA. Deletions cut 6 bases from V and 6 bases from J, with 18 bases between. The CDR3 runs 14 residues. This CDR3 is CASSPTPLGAEQYF. For the CDR3, the DNA is TGTGCCAGCAGTCCCACCCCATTGGGGGCCGAGCAGTACTTC. Full variable domain (outside the CDR3, taken from reference TRBV7-3 and TRBJ2-7): GAGVSQTPSNKVTEKGKYVELRCDPISGHTALYWYRQSLGQGPEFLIYFQGTGAADDSGLPNDRFFAVRPEGSVSTLKIQRTERGDSAVYLCASSPTPLGAEQYFGPGTRLTVT.

The chain is built from TRBV19 and TRBJ2-1; 9 bases are shared with TRBD1. Germline CDR1 is LNHDA and CDR2 is SQIVND (reference sequence). J gave up 0 bases and V 5 bases, and 5 bases lay outside the gene matches. This CDR3 comprises 16 residues. CDR3 region: CASSYQGQGSYNEQFF. The CDR3 DNA reads as TGTGCCAGTAGTTATCAGGGACAGGGCTCCTACAATGAGCAGTTCTTC.

This chain links TRBV5-4 with TRBJ2-2; the match to TRBD1 covers 10 bases. The CDR3 spans 16 residues. The germline V gene encodes CDR1 SGHNT and CDR2 YYREEE (reference sequence). Losses at the gene ends were 4 bases for V and 7 bases for J; bases not matched to a gene: 10. CDR3 sequence reads: CASSPYGTGVGGELFF. In nucleotides, the CDR3 is TGTGCCAGCAGCCCCTACGGGACAGGGGTTGGCGGGGAGCTGTTTTTT. The full variable domain, its missing parts supplied by reference TRBV5-4 and TRBJ2-2, is ETGVTQSPTHLIKTRGQQVTLRCSSQSGHNTVSWYQQALGQGPQFIFQYYREEENGRGNFPPRFSGLQFPNYSSELNVNALELDDSALYLCASSPYGTGVGGELFFGEGSRLTVL.

The chain employs TRBV2 and TRBJ2-2; the match to TRBD2 covers 7 bases. With V trimmed by 6 bases and J by 4 bases, 14 bases remained unmatched. From germline, CDR1 is SNHLY and CDR2 FYNNEI. This CDR3 contains 17 residues. CDR3 DNA sequence: TGTGCCAGCAGGGATAGACTAGCAGTGGCACTCACCGGGGAGCTGTTTTTT. It codes for CASRDRLAVALTGELFF.

This clone was counted a single time. Here the CDR3 reads CASSLTRQGGSYNEQFF. The CDR3 DNA is TGTGCCAGCAGTTTAACCCGACAGGGAGGCTCCTACAATGAGCAGTTCTTC. The V gene is TRBV28, the J gene TRBJ2-1, with TRBD1 as a possible D gene (7 bases). Trimming shortened V by 2 bases and J by 0 bases, and 14 bases separated the two germline ends. This CDR3 is built from 17 residues. CDR1 is MDHEN, CDR2 SYDVKM, per germline.

The chain employs TRBV6-6 and TRBJ2-1; a possible D gene is TRBD2 (5 bases). The CDR3 loop spans 11 amino acids. V lost 4 bases and J lost 12, with 10 bases in between. The germline V gene has CDR1 MNHNY and CDR2 SVGAGI (reference sequence). DNA for the CDR3: TGTGCCAGCAGTTCCTTAGGAGGGCAGTTCTTC. It codes for CASSSLGGQFF.

V usage is TRBV19 and J usage is TRBJ1-1; 9 bases match TRBD1. The ends lost 5 bases at V and 11 bases at J; junction bases unmatched: 9. CDR3 length: 13 amino acids. Germline V CDR1 and CDR2: LNHDA, SQIVND (reference sequence). CDR3 loop: CASSPQGAQSAFF. In DNA form, the CDR3 reads TGTGCCAGTAGTCCACAGGGGGCCCAATCGGCTTTCTTT.

This chain links TRBV27 with TRBJ1-5; TRBD1 matches 7 bases. Germline V gene lookup returns CDR1 MNHEY and CDR2 SMNVEV (reference sequence). After removal of 6 bases from V and 2 bases from J, the junction contained 7 bases not matched to a gene. The CDR3 is 15 amino acids. CDR3 protein: CASRQRQGGNQPQHF. In nucleotides, the CDR3 is TGTGCCAGCAGGCAACGACAGGGAGGCAATCAGCCCCAGCATTTT.

The genes are TRBV4-3 and TRBJ2-2, with TRBD1 identical over 7 bases. This CDR3 has 17 amino acids. The germline V gene encodes CDR1 LGHNA and CDR2 YSLEER. V dropped 0 bases and J dropped 7; count of bases not matched to a gene: 11. The CDR3 loop is CASSQESRQGWGGELFF. CDR3 in DNA: TGCGCCAGCAGCCAAGAATCTCGACAGGGATGGGGCGGGGAGCTGTTTTTT.

The chain is built from TRBV7-6 and TRBJ2-1, with D tentatively TRBD2 (6 bases). V dropped 5 bases and J dropped 0 bases, with 11 bases sitting between them. CDR3 length: 15 amino acids. Germline assignment: CDR1 SGHVS and CDR2 FNYEAQ. The CDR3 DNA is TGTGCCAGCAGCCCGCGGAGGGGCTCCTACAATGAGCAGTTCTTC. The encoded protein is CASSPRRGSYNEQFF.

The J gene is TRBJ2-1, the V gene TRBV4-2; 10 bases align to TRBD2. CDR1 and CDR2 (germline): LGHNA, YNFKEQ. V lost 0 bases to trimming and J lost 3 bases; unmatched junction nucleotides: 5. The length of the CDR3 is 17 residues. The DNA of the CDR3 is TGTGCCAGCAGCCAAGATCGGGCTAGCGGGGGCTACAATGAGCAGTTCTTC. This translates into CASSQDRASGGYNEQFF.

V usage is TRBV6-1 and J usage is TRBJ1-2, with 9 bases identical to TRBD1. CDR1 is MNHNS and CDR2 is SASEGT in the germline V gene. The CDR3 runs to 16 residues. V dropped 2 bases and J dropped 5; count of bases not matched to a gene: 9. The CDR3 DNA sequence: TGTGCCAGCAGTGAAAGTAACGTGGGACAGGGTTATGGCTACACCTTC. This encodes CASSESNVGQGYGYTF.

This sequence joins TRBV7-9 and TRBJ2-7, with unresolved D. CDR1 is SEHNR, CDR2 FQNEAQ, per germline (reference sequence). This CDR3 region has 17 residues. The V end was cut by 1 base, the J end by 1 base, with 17 bases between. This CDR3 is CASSLESRVPNSYEQYF. The CDR3 region has the DNA TGTGCCAGCAGCTTAGAGAGTAGAGTGCCCAATTCCTACGAGCAGTACTTC. The complete variable domain, with remaining parts taken from reference TRBV7-9 and TRBJ2-7, reads DTGVSQNPRHKITKRGQNVTFRCDPISEHNRLYWYRQTLGQGPEFLTYFQNEAQLEKSRLLSDRFSAERPKGSFSTLEIQRTEQGDSAMYLCASSLESRVPNSYEQYFGPGTRLTVT.

The rearrangement links TRBV5-1 to TRBJ2-5; the match to TRBD1 covers 10 bases. Germline CDR1 reads SGHRS; CDR2 reads YFSETQ. Trimming took 6 bases from V and 7 from J; bases not matched to a gene: 12. The CDR3 totals 15 residues. The DNA of the CDR3 is TGCGCCAGCATTCCGACAGGGGGCTTCGCTGGGACCCAGTACTTC. This encodes CASIPTGGFAGTQYF.

The chain uses TRBV7-2 and TRBJ2-3; a possible D gene is TRBD2 (6 bases). Germline V lookup: CDR1 SGHTA, CDR2 FQGNSA. The CDR3 length is 16 residues. With 1 base removed from V and 1 base from J, the gap between germline ends came to 12 bases. The CDR3 loop is CASSLEAGLGTDTQYF. The DNA of the CDR3 is TGTGCCAGCAGCTTAGAGGCGGGGCTAGGCACAGATACGCAGTATTTT. Full variable domain (rest looked up from reference TRBV7-2 and TRBJ2-3): GAGVSQSPSNKVTEKGKDVELRCDPISGHTALYWYRQSLGQGLEFLIYFQGNSAPDKSGLPSDRFSAERTGGSVSTLTIQRTQQEDSAVYLCASSLEAGLGTDTQYFGPGTRLTVL.

The genes are TRBV11-3 and TRBJ2-5; 8 nucleotides match TRBD1. CDR1 and CDR2 from the germline V gene are SGHNT and YENEEA. Unmatched junction bases numbered 7, after V lost 5 bases and J lost 5 bases. CDR3 length: 14 residues. The CDR3 DNA is TGTGCCAGCAGCCCGGACAGGGACATGGAGACCCAGTACTTC. It translates to CASSPDRDMETQYF.

The rearrangement joins TRBV14 to TRBJ1-3; D not certain. Germline V CDR1 and CDR2: SGHDN, FVKESK. The CDR3 extends over 12 amino acids. Trimming pared 1 base from V and 7 bases from J, leaving 5 bases between. Written as DNA, the CDR3 is TGTGCCAGCAGCCAAGTATCCAACACCATATATTTT. This encodes CASSQVSNTIYF.

Points on this clone: In the same sample, other DNA sequences code for this CDR3. The V and J genes are TRBV18 and TRBJ1-1; D is ambiguous. This CDR3 region has 14 residues. The germline V and J ends were trimmed by 0 bases and 0 bases, with 5 bases remaining between them. Germline V CDR1 and CDR2: KGHSH, LQKENI. CDR3: CASSPPSVNTEAFF. The DNA for the CDR3 is TGTGCCAGCTCACCACCGAGCGTGAACACTGAAGCTTTCTTT.